This TCR beta chain originates from a study of blood T cell repertoires in COVID-19 (TCRdb year 2020). With respect to the entire study: Collaborator samples came from the United States, Italy and Spain and covered acute and convalescent phases of COVID-19. The material from the prospective study consisted of cDNA or gDNA derived from T cells, B-cell-depleted T cells, or PBMCs. Deeply sampled blood TCRbeta repertoires from subjects exposed to, actively infected with, or recovered from COVID-19 were included in the dataset. The repertoires were released in a freely available public database intended as a resource for research on the immune response to SARS-CoV-2. Samples were obtained from the ongoing ImmuneRACE study (first 160 participants) and from 950 to 1,500 subjects provided by 6 global collaborators. Nearly every sample came with metadata listing a de-identified subject ID, COVID-19 status, age in years and sex. Where available, HLA class I and class II types were obtained from metadata supplied by the sample provider rather than from assay-based typing.

Remarks on this clone: The specificity of this receptor is unknown. Base qualities are not at hand, and no much larger clone is one base apart.

The immunoSEQ Assay, a bias-controlled multiplex PCR, was used to amplify TCRbeta CDR3 regions from genomic DNA. Processing in the source paper ran as follows. The number of nucleated cells in each sample was estimated by amplification of reference gene primers within the assay. To quantify the absolute abundance of each unique TCRbeta CDR3 rearrangement, sequence reads were collapsed and filtered. For each sample, productive Simpson clonality was calculated by taking the square root of Simpson's diversity index across productive rearrangements. Held by TCRdb, this immuneACCESS table contains in-frame sequences only and omits some clones. Under half of the omission traces to an unresolved V gene where checked; the cause of the rest is unknown. That table is the source of V, J and clone size, and D and trimming were worked out from the DNA. The table for this sample lists roughly 150,000 clones; 70% to 90% of them were counted only once. The ten largest make up around 2.7% of the sample.

From V the trimming removes 4 bases and from J it removes 6 bases, while the gene matches leave 6 bases of the junction unaccounted for. Sequences SGHRS (CDR1) and YFSETQ (CDR2) are obtained from the germline V gene. The CDR3, from cysteine to phenylalanine, totals 14 residues. Here the CDR3 DNA is all that survives: 42 bases in frame from base 1. One collaborating source in Seattle enrolled patients during active infection and followed them longitudinally through the course of disease. Collaborating institutions collected whole blood in K2EDTA tubes following their own protocols. For TCRbeta analysis, collaborators shipped samples in one of three forms: frozen whole blood, isolated PBMCs, or DNA extracted from either of those sample types. Results the study describes overall, beyond this receptor: Clinical and demographic metadata were provided uncurated, with the amount varying by source and participant.

This receptor was taken from an elderly woman with COVID-19, enrolled during active disease. Sequences were obtained from peripheral blood. This receptor chain uses TRBV5-1 and TRBJ2-7, and TRBD1 matches 11 of the central bases. CDR3 reads: CASSPGQGAGEQYF. The sequenced DNA is TGCGCCAGCAGCCCAGGACAGGGGGCGGGCGAGCAGTACTTC.